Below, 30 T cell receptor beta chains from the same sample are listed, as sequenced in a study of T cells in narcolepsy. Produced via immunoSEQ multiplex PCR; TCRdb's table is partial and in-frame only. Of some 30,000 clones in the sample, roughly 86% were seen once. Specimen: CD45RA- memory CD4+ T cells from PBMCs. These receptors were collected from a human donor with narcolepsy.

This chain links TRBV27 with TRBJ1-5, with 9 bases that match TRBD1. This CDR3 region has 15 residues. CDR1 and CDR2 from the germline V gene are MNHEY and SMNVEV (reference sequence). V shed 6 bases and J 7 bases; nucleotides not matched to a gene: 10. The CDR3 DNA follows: TGTGCCAGCAGCGAGACCGGGACAGGGCGGCAGCCCCAGCATTTT. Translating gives CASSETGTGRQPQHF.

CDR3 sequence reads: CASSLDPGQGSTGELFF. The CDR3, as DNA: TGTGCCAGCAGCTTAGACCCGGGACAGGGTTCCACCGGGGAGCTGTTTTTT. V is TRBV7-9 and J is TRBJ2-2; 9 nucleotides agree with TRBD1. Germline V gene data show CDR1 as SEHNR and CDR2 as FQNEAQ (reference sequence). Unmatched junction bases numbered 7, after V lost 1 base and J lost 4 bases. This CDR3 has 17 amino acids.

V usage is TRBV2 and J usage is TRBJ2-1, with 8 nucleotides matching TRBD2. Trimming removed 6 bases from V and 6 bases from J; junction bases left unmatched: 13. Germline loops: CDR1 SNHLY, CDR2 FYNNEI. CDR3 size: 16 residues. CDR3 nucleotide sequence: TGTGCCAGCAGAGCTACTCGGACTAGCCAAGGCAATGAGCAGTTCTTC. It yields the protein CASRATRTSQGNEQFF.

The CDR3 spells CASSPQGGNTEAFF. The CDR3 coding sequence is TGCGCCAGCAGCCCCCAGGGGGGTAACACTGAAGCTTTCTTT. V and J are TRBV5-1 and TRBJ1-1; 7 nucleotides line up with TRBD1. V lost 4 bases to trimming and J lost 2 bases; unmatched junction nucleotides: 5. The length of the CDR3 is 14 residues. From germline, CDR1 is SGHRS and CDR2 YFSETQ.

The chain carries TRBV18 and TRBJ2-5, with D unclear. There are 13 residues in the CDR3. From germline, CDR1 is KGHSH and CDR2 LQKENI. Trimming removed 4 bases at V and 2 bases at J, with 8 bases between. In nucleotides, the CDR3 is TGTGCCAGCTCACTGGGGATTCAAGAGACCCAGTACTTC. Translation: CASSLGIQETQYF.

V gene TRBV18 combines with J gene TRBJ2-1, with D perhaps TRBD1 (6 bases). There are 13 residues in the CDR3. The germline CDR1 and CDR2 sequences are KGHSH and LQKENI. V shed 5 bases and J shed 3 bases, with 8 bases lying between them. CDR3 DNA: TGTGCCAGCTCATTACAGGGCTACAATGAGCAGTTCTTC. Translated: CASSLQGYNEQFF.

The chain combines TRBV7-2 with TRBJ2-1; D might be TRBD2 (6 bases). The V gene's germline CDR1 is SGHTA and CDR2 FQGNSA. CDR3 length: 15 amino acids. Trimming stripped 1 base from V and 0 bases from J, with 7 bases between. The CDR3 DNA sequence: TGTGCCAGCAGCTTAGTCGGGGGCTCCTACAATGAGCAGTTCTTC. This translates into CASSLVGGSYNEQFF.

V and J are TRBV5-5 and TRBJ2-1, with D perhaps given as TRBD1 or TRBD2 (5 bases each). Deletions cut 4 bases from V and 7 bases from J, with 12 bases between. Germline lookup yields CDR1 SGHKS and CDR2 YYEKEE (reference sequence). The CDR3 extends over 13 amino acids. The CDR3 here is CASSNQWGNEQFF. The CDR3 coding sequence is TGTGCCAGCAGCAACCAATGGGGGAATGAGCAGTTCTTC.

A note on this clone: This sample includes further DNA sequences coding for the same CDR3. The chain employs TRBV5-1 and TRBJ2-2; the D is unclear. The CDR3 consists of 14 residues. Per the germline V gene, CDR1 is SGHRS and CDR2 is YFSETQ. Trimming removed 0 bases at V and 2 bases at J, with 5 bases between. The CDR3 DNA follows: TGCGCCAGCAGCTTGGGGGGAAACACCGGGGAGCTGTTTTTT. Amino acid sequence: CASSLGGNTGELFF.

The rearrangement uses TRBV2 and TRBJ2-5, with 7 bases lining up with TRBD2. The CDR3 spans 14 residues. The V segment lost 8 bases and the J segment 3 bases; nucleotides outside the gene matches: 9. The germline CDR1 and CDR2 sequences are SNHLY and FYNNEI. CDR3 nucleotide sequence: TGTGCCAGCTCGGCCTTGGGGGGGGAAGAGACCCAGTACTTC. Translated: CASSALGGEETQYF.

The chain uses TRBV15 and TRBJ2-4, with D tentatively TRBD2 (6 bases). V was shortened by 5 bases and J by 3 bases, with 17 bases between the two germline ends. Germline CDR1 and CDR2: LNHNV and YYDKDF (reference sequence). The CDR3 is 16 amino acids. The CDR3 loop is CATSASLSGYKNIQYF. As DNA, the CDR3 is TGTGCCACCAGCGCCTCGCTTAGCGGCTACAAAAACATTCAGTACTTC.

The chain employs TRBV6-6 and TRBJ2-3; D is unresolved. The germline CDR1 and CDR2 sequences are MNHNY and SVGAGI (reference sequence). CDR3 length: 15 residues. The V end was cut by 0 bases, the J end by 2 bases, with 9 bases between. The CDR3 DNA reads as TGTGCCAGCAGTTACTCGATCCCTCACACAGATACGCAGTATTTT. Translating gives CASSYSIPHTDTQYF.

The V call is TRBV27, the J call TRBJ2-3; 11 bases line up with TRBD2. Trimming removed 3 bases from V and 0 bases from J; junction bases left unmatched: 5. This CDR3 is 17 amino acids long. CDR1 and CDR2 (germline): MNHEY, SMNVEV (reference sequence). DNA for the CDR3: TGTGCCAGCAGTTTTGGGGGACTAGCGGTCAGCACAGATACGCAGTATTTT. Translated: CASSFGGLAVSTDTQYF.

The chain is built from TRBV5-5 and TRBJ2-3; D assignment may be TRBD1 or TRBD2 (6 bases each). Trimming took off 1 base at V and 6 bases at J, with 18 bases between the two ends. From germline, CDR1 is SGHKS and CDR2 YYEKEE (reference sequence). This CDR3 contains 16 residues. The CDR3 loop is CASSLTRGRGVDTQYF. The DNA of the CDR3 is TGTGCCAGCAGCTTGACGCGGGGCAGGGGTGTGGATACGCAGTATTTT.

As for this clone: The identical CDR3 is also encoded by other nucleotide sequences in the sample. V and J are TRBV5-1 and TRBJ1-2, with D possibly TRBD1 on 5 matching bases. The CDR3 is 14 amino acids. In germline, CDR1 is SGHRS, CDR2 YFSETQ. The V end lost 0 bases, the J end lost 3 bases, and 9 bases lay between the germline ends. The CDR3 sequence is CASSLEAGYYGYTF. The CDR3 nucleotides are TGCGCCAGCAGCTTGGAGGCAGGGTACTATGGCTACACCTTC.

DNA for the CDR3: TGTGCCAGCAGCTTGCACACCAGCACAGATACGCAGTATTTT. Translating it yields CASSLHTSTDTQYF. V gene TRBV5-4 combines with J gene TRBJ2-3; the D is unclear. The CDR3 covers 14 residues. The ends were cut back, 1 base at V and 0 bases at J, with 6 bases in the middle. CDR1 SGHNT and CDR2 YYREEE come from the germline V gene (reference sequence).

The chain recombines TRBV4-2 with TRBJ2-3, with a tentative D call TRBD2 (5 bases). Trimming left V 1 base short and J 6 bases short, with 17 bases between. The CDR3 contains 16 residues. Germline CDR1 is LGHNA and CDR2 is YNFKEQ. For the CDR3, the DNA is TGTGCCAGCAGCCAAGGACTGACGGGGTCCGGGGATACGCAGTATTTT. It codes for CASSQGLTGSGDTQYF.

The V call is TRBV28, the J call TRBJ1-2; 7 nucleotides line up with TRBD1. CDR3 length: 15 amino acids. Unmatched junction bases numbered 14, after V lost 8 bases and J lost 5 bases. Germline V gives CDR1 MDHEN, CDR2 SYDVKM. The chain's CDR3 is CASLKTTGRSYGYTF. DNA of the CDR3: TGTGCCAGCCTGAAGACGACAGGGAGGAGTTATGGCTACACCTTC.

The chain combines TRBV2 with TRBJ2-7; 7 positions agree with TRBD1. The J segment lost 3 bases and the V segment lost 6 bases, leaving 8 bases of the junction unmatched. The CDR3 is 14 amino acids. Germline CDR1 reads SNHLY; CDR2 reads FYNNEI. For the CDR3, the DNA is TGTGCCAGCAGGCTAACAGGGGCCAGCTACGAGCAGTACTTC. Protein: CASRLTGASYEQYF.

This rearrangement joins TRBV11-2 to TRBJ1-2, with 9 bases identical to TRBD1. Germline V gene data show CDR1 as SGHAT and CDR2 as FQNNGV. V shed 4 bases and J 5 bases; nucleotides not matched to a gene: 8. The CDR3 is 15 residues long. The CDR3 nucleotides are TGTGCCAGCAGCTCGGGACAGGGAAAGGGGTATGGCTACACCTTC. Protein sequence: CASSSGQGKGYGYTF.

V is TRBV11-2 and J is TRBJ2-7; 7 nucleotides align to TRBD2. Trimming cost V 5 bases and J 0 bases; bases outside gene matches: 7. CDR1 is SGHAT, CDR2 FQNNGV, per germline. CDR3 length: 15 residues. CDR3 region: CASSKDRDYSYEQYF. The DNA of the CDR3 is TGTGCCAGCAGCAAGGACCGGGACTACTCCTACGAGCAGTACTTC.

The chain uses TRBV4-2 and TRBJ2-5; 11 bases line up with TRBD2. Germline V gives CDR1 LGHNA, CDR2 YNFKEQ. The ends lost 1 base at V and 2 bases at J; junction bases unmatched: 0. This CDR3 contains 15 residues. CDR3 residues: CASSQGLAGQETQYF. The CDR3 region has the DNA TGTGCCAGCAGCCAAGGACTAGCGGGGCAAGAGACCCAGTACTTC.

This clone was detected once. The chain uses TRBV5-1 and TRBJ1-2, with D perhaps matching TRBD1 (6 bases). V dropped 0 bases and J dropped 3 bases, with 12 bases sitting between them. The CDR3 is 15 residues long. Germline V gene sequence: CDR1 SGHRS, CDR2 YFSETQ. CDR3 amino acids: CASSLGQGGDYGYTF. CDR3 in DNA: TGCGCCAGCAGCTTGGGGCAAGGGGGTGACTATGGCTACACCTTC. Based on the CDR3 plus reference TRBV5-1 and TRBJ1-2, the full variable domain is KAGVTQTPRYLIKTRGQQVTLSCSPISGHRSVSWYQQTPGQGLQFLFEYFSETQRNKGNFPGRFSGRQFSNSRSEMNVSTLELGDSALYLCASSLGQGGDYGYTFGSGTRLTVV.

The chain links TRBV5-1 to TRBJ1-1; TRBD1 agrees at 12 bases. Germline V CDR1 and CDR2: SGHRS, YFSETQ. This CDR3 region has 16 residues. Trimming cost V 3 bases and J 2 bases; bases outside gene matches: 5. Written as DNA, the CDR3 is TGCGCCAGCAGCTACGGGACAGGGGGCCGAAACACTGAAGCTTTCTTT. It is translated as CASSYGTGGRNTEAFF.

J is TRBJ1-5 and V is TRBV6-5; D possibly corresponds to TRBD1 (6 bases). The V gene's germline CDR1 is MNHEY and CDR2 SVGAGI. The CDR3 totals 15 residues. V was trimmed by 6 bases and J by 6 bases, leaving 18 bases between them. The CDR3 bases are TGTGCCAGCAGCTACCGCGGGGAACAGGGTCAGCCCCAGCATTTT. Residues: CASSYRGEQGQPQHF.

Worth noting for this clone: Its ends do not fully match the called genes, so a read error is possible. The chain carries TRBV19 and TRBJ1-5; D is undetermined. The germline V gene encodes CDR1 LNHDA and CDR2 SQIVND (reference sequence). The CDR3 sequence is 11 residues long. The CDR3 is CASSLGVGLSF. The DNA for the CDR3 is TGTGCCAGTAGTCTTGGGGTTGGCCTTTCCTTT.

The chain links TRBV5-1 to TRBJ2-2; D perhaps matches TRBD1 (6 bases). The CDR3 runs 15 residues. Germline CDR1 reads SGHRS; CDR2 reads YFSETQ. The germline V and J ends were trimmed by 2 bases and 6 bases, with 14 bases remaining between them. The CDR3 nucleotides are TGCGCCAGCAGCTTCGCAGGGGCGGAGTCCGGGGAGCTGTTTTTT. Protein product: CASSFAGAESGELFF.

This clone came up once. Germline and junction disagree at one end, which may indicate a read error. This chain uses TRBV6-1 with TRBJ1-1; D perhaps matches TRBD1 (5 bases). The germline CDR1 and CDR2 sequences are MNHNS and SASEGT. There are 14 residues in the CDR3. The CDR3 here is CAGSGAAMNTEAFF. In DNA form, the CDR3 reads TGTGCCGGCAGTGGGGCAGCCATGAACACTGAAGCTTTCTTT.

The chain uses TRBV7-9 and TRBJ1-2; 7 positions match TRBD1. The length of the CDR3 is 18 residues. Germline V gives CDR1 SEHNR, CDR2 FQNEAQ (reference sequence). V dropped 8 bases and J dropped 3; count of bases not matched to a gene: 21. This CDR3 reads CASCQYSRRQGGYYGYTF. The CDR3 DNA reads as TGTGCCAGCTGCCAGTACAGCCGCCGACAGGGCGGGTACTATGGCTACACCTTC.

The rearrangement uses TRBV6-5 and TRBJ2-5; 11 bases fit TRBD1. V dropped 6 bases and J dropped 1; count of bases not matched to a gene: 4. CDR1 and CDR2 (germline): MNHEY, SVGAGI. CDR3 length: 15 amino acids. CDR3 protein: CASRSGQGAQETQYF. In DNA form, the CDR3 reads TGTGCCAGCAGATCCGGACAGGGGGCCCAAGAGACCCAGTACTTC.